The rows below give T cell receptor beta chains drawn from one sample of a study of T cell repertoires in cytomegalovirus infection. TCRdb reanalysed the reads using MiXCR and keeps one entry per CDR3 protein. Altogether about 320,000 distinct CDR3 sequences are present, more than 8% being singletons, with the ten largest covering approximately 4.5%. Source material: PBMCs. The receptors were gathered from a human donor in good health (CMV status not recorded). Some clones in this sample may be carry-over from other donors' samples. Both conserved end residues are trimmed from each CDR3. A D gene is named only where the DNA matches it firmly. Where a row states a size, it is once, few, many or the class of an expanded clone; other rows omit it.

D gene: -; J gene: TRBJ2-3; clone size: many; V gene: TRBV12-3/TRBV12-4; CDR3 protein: ASSQMGSRTDTQY
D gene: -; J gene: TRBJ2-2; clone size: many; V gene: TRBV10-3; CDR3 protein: AISENGPITGELF
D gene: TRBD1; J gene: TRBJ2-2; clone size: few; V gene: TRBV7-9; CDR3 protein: ASSLNQGANTGELF
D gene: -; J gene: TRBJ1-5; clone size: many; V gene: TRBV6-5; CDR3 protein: ASSFRGGQPQH
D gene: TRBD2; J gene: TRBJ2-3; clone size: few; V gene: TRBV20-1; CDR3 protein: SVPTSGATDTQY
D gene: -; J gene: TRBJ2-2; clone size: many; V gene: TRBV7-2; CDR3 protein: ASSLVAGSDGELF
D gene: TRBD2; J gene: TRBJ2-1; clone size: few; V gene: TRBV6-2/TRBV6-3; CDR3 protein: ASDSGRAVEQF
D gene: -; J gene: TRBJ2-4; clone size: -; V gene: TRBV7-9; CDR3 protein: ASSLDLNAGLAKNIQY
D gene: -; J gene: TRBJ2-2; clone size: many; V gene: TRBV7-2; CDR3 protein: ASSLDWLPNTGELF
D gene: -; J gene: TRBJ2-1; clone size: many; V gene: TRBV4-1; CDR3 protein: ASSHQSASLYNEQF
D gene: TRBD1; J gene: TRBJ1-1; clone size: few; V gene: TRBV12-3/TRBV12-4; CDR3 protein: ASSMTGASRTEAF
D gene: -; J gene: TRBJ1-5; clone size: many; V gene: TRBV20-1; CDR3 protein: SASRAQGVNQPQH
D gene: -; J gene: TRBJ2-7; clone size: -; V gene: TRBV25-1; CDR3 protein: ASSEKRGRVHEQY
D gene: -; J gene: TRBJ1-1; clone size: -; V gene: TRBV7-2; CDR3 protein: ASRQTLNTEAF
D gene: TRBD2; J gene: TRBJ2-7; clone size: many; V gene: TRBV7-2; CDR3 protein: ASSLGSSGRAASYEQY
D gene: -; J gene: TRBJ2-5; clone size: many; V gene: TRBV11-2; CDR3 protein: ASSLLLHQTQY
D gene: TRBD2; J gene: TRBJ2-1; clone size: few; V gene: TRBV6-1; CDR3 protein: ASSPTSGTRAQF
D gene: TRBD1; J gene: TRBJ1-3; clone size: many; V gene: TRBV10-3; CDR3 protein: AISAGEGTGKSSGNTIY
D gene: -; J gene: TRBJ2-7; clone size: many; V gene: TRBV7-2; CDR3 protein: ASSFLLQGFYEQY
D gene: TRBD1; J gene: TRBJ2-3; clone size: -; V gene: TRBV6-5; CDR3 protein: ASSLLGTGITDTQY
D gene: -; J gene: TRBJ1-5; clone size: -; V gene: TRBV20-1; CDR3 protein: SAAEKPDSNQPQH
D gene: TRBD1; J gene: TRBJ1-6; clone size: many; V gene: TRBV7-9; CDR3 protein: ASSLVGSGQRPSSYNSPLH
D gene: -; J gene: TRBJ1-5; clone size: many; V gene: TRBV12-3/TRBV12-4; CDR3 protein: ASSLDQGSNQPQH